This T cell receptor (beta chain) was identified in a study of T cell repertoires in ileal Crohn's disease. Using immunoSEQ multiplex PCR, the repertoire was profiled, and TCRdb retains in-frame clones only, with some absent. Of 5,000 to 7,000 clones in the sample, roughly 83% are singletons; the top ten hold around 16%. Sequencing input: ileal tissue. The sequence was obtained from an adult with Crohn's disease.

The CDR3 nucleotides read TGTGCCAGCAGCGTTTCCGGGAGTAGATACAATGAGCAGTTCTTC. Translated: CASSVSGSRYNEQFF. The V call is TRBV9, the J call TRBJ2-1; the D gene is possibly TRBD2 (6 bases). V was shortened by 2 bases and J by 4 bases, with 13 bases between the two germline ends. CDR1 is SGDLS, CDR2 YYNGEE, per germline. CDR3 length equals 15 residues.